This TCR beta chain came from a study of T cells in Graves' hyperthyroidism and ophthalmopathy. The length of the CDR3 is 13 residues. Germline loops: CDR1 SGHDN, CDR2 FVKESK. With 1 base removed from V and 10 bases from J, the gap between germline ends came to 13 bases. Whole-study results and caveats: Also found in blood were most expanded thyroid clonotypes above 0.001.

Used for diagnoses were clinical symptoms, serum thyroxine and TRAb, thyroid ultrasound and orbital computed tomography. The TCR beta CDR3 regions underwent amplification using RNA transcripts as the source. The TCR CDR3 first-round RT-PCR relied on the HTBI primer set. TCRdb passed the multiplex PCR reads through MiXCR, listing each CDR3 protein once. The sample contains over 250,000 distinct CDR3 sequences, 20% to 25% of which appear only once. Turning to this clonotype: The antigen is undetermined.

The chain links TRBV14 to TRBJ1-2; D is undetermined. The receptor was isolated from a man aged 30-40 years with Graves' ophthalmopathy. The sequenced material came from blood. The CDR3 bases are TGTGCCAGCAGCCAAGTGGCTTACAACCTCTACACCTTC. Protein: CASSQVAYNLYTF.